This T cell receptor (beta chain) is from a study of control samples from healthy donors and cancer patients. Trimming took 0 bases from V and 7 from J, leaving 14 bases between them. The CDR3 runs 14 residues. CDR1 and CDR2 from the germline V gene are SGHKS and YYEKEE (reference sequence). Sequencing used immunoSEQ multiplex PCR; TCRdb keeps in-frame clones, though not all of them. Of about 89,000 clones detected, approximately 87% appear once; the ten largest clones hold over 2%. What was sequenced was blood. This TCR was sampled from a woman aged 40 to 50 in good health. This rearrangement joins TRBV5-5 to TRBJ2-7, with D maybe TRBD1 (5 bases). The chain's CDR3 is CASSLAPQGDEQYF. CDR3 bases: TGTGCCAGCAGCTTGGCCCCCCAGGGTGATGAGCAGTACTTC.